This TCR beta chain was found in a study of T cell clones after liver transplantation. Germline lookup yields CDR1 SGHRS and CDR2 YFSETQ. The V gene end was trimmed by 4 bases and the J gene end by 7 bases; junction bases not matched to a gene: 10. This CDR3 is 15 amino acids long. The table came from immunoSEQ multiplex PCR; TCRdb's copy has only in-frame clones and leaves some out. The top ten hold 30% to 40% of the sample, which has roughly 20,000 clones, more than 75% seen once. The sample was CD8+ T cells from blood, taken 48 months after liver transplant. The chain recombines TRBV5-1 with TRBJ2-3, with 9 bases identical to TRBD1. The sequence was obtained from a human patient who received a liver transplant. Some T cells could come from the graft donor. Here the CDR3 reads CASSLDRGVGNTQYF. CDR3 nucleotides: TGCGCCAGCAGCCTTGACAGGGGGGTAGGAAATACGCAGTATTTT.